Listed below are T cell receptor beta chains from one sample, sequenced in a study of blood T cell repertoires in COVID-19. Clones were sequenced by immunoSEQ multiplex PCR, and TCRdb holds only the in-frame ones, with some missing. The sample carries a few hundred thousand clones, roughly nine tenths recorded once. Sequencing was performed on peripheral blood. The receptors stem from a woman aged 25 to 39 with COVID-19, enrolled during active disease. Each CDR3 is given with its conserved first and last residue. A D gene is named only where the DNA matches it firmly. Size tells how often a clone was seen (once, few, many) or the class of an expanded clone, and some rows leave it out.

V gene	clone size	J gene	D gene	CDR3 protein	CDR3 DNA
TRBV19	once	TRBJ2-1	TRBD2	CASSQGLAGVRLF	TGTGCCAGTAGTCAAGGACTAGCGGGGGTTAGGCTCTTC
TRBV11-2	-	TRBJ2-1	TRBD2	CASSTILAGGHSSYNEQFF	TGTGCCAGCAGCACGATCCTAGCGGGGGGTCATAGTTCCTACAATGAGCAGTTCTTC
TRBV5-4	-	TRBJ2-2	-	CASSLDTGLTGELFF	TGTGCCAGCAGCTTGGATACAGGCCTCACCGGGGAGCTGTTTTTT
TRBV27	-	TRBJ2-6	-	CASTIAAGANVLTF	TGTGCCAGCACCATTGCGGCTGGGGCCAACGTCCTGACTTTC
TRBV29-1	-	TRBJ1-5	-	CSVVSEGGNQPQHF	TGCAGCGTTGTCTCGGAGGGCGGCAATCAGCCCCAGCATTTT
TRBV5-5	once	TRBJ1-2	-	CASSFDRSNYGYTF	TGTGCCAGCAGCTTTGACAGATCTAACTATGGCTACACCTTC
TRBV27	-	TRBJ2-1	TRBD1	CASSSLQTGLHEQFF	TGTGCCAGCAGCTCGCTGCAGACAGGGTTACATGAGCAGTTCTTC
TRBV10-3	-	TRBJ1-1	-	CAISPAGQNTEAFF	TGTGCCATCAGCCCAGCAGGGCAAAACACTGAAGCTTTCTTT
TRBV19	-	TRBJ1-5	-	CASSIGSGYQPQHF	TGTGCCAGTAGTATAGGTTCAGGATATCAGCCCCAGCATTTT
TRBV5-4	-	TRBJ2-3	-	CASSLAAGAVDTQYF	TGTGCCAGCAGCTTGGCCGCTGGGGCTGTAGATACGCAGTATTTT